Following are 21 T cell receptor beta chains from one sample sequenced in a study of shared clonotypes between healthy human individuals (TCRdb year 2020). Libraries were constructed by the immunoSEQ multiplex PCR assay. The table was pulled from immuneACCESS by TCRdb, which kept in-frame rearrangements only. Such tables lose some clones; where checked, under half of the loss comes from unresolved V genes, and the rest has no known cause. The sample table contains approximately 1,000,000 clones; only one count was recorded for about 72% of them. Of the sample, roughly 0.82% is held by the ten largest clones. Sequenced material: memory CD4+ T cells from PBMCs. This specimen's cell subset or site label, interpreted: CD45RA-negative fraction. The receptors shown here come from a young man in good health. Some clones in this sample may be carry-over from other donors' samples.

V and J are TRBV18 and TRBJ2-4; no clear D. V lost 2 bases, J lost 2 bases, and 10 bases lay in between. The germline V gene has CDR1 KGHSH and CDR2 LQKENI. The CDR3 runs 15 residues. CDR3 bases: TGTGCCAGCTCACCAGAATTACTTTCCAAAAACATTCAGTACTTC. Protein: CASSPELLSKNIQYF.

For the CDR3, the DNA is TGTGCCAGTAGTATTCCCCGGCAGAGCTCCTACAATGAGCAGTTCTTC. Translating gives CASSIPRQSSYNEQFF. The rearrangement links TRBV19 to TRBJ2-1, with D hard to call. CDR3 size: 16 residues. Deletions cut 3 bases from V and 0 bases from J, with 12 bases between. CDR1 is LNHDA and CDR2 is SQIVND in the germline V gene (reference sequence).

The rearrangement joins TRBV5-1 to TRBJ2-7; 7 bases line up with TRBD1. Germline CDR1 and CDR2: SGHRS and YFSETQ. The CDR3 sequence is 15 residues long. Germline trimming cut 4 bases from V and 2 bases from J; bases unmatched to any gene: 9. The CDR3 region has the DNA TGCGCCAGCAGCACGGGGACAGTGGACACCTACGAGCAGTACTTC. As protein: CASSTGTVDTYEQYF.

Comment on this clone: The junction departs from germline at one end; a sequencing error may be responsible. The chain carries TRBV27 and TRBJ2-5; the D is unclear. The CDR3 sequence is 14 residues long. CDR1 MNHEY and CDR2 SMNVEV come from the germline V gene (reference sequence). CDR3 sequence reads: CASSPSRSQGTQYF. DNA of the CDR3: TGTGCCAGCAGTCCCTCTAGATCCCAAGGGACCCAGTACTTC.

V usage is TRBV12-5 and J usage is TRBJ1-1; weak D call: TRBD1 (5 bases). Trimming left V 8 bases short and J 1 base short, with 17 bases between. Germline V gene lookup returns CDR1 LGHNT and CDR2 FRNRAP. This CDR3 contains 15 residues. The CDR3 sequence is CASSAPGRENTEAFF. For the CDR3, the DNA is TGTGCTAGTAGCGCGCCGGGACGGGAGAACACTGAAGCTTTCTTT.

This clone turned up a few times. CDR3 sequence (DNA): TGTGCCAGCAGCTTAAAGGGGACAGGGCCTTTCTTT. Translating it yields CASSLKGTGPFF. The chain recombines TRBV7-2 with TRBJ1-1, with 9 bases identical to TRBD1. The CDR3 contains 12 residues. Germline V CDR1 and CDR2: SGHTA, FQGNSA. With 2 bases clipped from V and 12 bases from J, the junction kept 4 bases outside the gene matches.

The chain links TRBV4-1 to TRBJ1-1, with 8 positions matching TRBD1. V shed 1 base and J 5 bases; nucleotides not matched to a gene: 9. This CDR3 comprises 16 residues. The germline CDR1 and CDR2 sequences are MGHRA and YSYEKL. Here the CDR3 DNA reads TGCGCCAGCAGCCAAGGTTGGACAGGGCCGGGGACTGAAGCTTTCTTT. This codes for CASSQGWTGPGTEAFF.

This clone was recorded a few times. The J gene is TRBJ1-3, the V gene TRBV5-1; weak D call: TRBD1 (6 bases). The CDR3 runs to 16 residues. Trimming shortened V by 0 bases and J by 2 bases, and 12 bases separated the two germline ends. Germline V lookup: CDR1 SGHRS, CDR2 YFSETQ. Here the CDR3 DNA reads TGCGCCAGCAGCTTGGGAGCACAGGGTACTGGAAACACCATATATTTT. Amino acid sequence: CASSLGAQGTGNTIYF.

The chain has TRBV11-2 and TRBJ2-5; D is undetermined. The germline CDR1 and CDR2 sequences are SGHAT and FQNNGV. The V and J ends lost 6 bases and 5 bases respectively, with 19 bases between them. This CDR3 contains 15 residues. The CDR3 DNA is TGTGCCAGCAGGGATAGGACCAAACCATGGGAGACCCAGTACTTC. This codes for CASRDRTKPWETQYF.

This clone was found once. The genes are TRBV6-5 and TRBJ2-2, with D tentatively TRBD2 (5 bases). Germline V lookup: CDR1 MNHEY, CDR2 SVGAGI. The ends were cut back, 6 bases at V and 6 bases at J, with 14 bases in the middle. The CDR3 sequence is 14 residues long. CDR3 in DNA: TGTGCCAGCAGGCGCCTGGGAGTATCCGGGGAGCTGTTTTTT. Translation gives CASRRLGVSGELFF.

The rearrangement uses TRBV4-2 and TRBJ2-4; TRBD1 or TRBD2 may be the D gene (5 bases each). The CDR3 is 14 residues long. Germline CDR1 is LGHNA and CDR2 is YNFKEQ. V lost 1 base, J lost 6 bases, and 10 bases lay in between. This chain's CDR3 is CASSQGDPGNIQYF. The CDR3 coding sequence is TGTGCCAGCAGCCAAGGGGACCCGGGAAACATTCAGTACTTC.

The chain uses TRBV11-1 and TRBJ2-5, with D tentatively TRBD2 (5 bases). Trimming cost V 8 bases and J 1 base, with 14 bases left between them. Germline V gene sequence: CDR1 SGHAT, CDR2 FQDESV (reference sequence). The length of the CDR3 is 14 residues. CDR3: CASSSWERQETQYF. Here the CDR3 DNA reads TGTGCCAGCTCATCGTGGGAGCGCCAAGAGACCCAGTACTTC.

The chain carries TRBV4-1 and TRBJ2-5, with TRBD2 matching over 12 bases. V shed 3 bases and J 4 bases; nucleotides not matched to a gene: 15. The CDR3 totals 19 residues. Germline-derived CDR1 and CDR2 are MGHRA and YSYEKL. The CDR3 DNA reads TGCGCCAGCAGCCAGACCCCTAGCGGGAGGGCCTTAGTCGGAGAGACCCAGTACTTC. This translates into CASSQTPSGRALVGETQYF.

This sequence joins TRBV9 and TRBJ2-3; 9 bases match TRBD1. The CDR3 runs to 13 residues. J was trimmed by 9 bases and V by 3 bases; bases with no gene match: 5. Germline CDR1 and CDR2: SGDLS and YYNGEE. The CDR3 DNA follows: TGTGCCAGCAGCGCCGACAGGGGGTGGACGCAGTATTTT. Its translation is CASSADRGWTQYF.

The rearrangement joins TRBV7-3 to TRBJ1-3, with 10 bases aligning to TRBD1. Losses at the gene ends were 5 bases for V and 0 bases for J; bases not matched to a gene: 4. This CDR3 contains 16 residues. Germline lookup yields CDR1 SGHTA and CDR2 FQGTGA. The CDR3 loop is CASSPRTGGSGNTIYF. The CDR3, as DNA: TGTGCCAGCAGCCCGCGGACAGGGGGCTCTGGAAACACCATATATTTT.

V gene TRBV15 combines with J gene TRBJ2-2; D might be TRBD2 (5 bases). The CDR3 spans 14 residues. Deletions cut 5 bases from V and 4 bases from J, with 11 bases between. The germline gives CDR1 LNHNV, CDR2 YYDKDF (reference sequence). CDR3 residues: CATSLITSTGELFF. The CDR3 bases are TGTGCCACCAGCTTAATCACTAGCACCGGGGAGCTGTTTTTT.

Concerning this clone: The same CDR3 also results from other DNA sequences found in this sample. CDR3 sequence (DNA): TGTGCCAGCAGCTCGACAGTAAACTATGGCTACACCTTC. Protein: CASSSTVNYGYTF. This rearrangement joins TRBV28 to TRBJ1-2; D may be TRBD1 (5 bases). Germline CDR1 reads MDHEN; CDR2 reads SYDVKM. Trimming removed 6 bases at V and 2 bases at J, with 10 bases between. The CDR3 loop spans 13 amino acids.

This sequence joins TRBV11-3 and TRBJ2-3; TRBD1 aligns across 8 bases. The CDR3 runs 14 residues. With V trimmed by 1 base and J by 8 bases, 5 bases remained unmatched. Germline V CDR1 and CDR2: SGHNT, YENEEA. The CDR3 loop reads CASSLGGQAATQYF. DNA for the CDR3: TGTGCCAGCAGCTTAGGGGGACAGGCGGCTACGCAGTATTTT.

The CDR3 is CARPLQGQETQYF. DNA of the CDR3: TGTGCCAGGCCTCTACAGGGGCAAGAGACCCAGTACTTC. This chain links TRBV19 with TRBJ2-5; 7 bases agree with TRBD1. Looked up from germline, CDR1 is LNHDA and CDR2 is SQIVND (reference sequence). The ends lost 9 bases at V and 2 bases at J; junction bases unmatched: 6. The CDR3 has 13 amino acids.

This clone was recorded a few times. This chain joins TRBV7-9 and TRBJ2-1; TRBD2 matches 8 bases. CDR1 SEHNR and CDR2 FQNEAQ come from the germline V gene (reference sequence). After removal of 1 base from V and 8 bases from J, the junction contained 7 bases not matched to a gene. The CDR3 loop spans 15 amino acids. This CDR3 reads CASSLEGTRSDEQFF. In DNA, the CDR3 is TGTGCCAGCAGCTTAGAAGGGACTAGATCGGATGAGCAGTTCTTC. The full variable domain, with the rest looked up from reference TRBV7-9 and TRBJ2-1, is DTGVSQNPRHKITKRGQNVTFRCDPISEHNRLYWYRQTLGQGPEFLTYFQNEAQLEKSRLLSDRFSAERPKGSFSTLEIQRTEQGDSAMYLCASSLEGTRSDEQFFGPGTRLTVL.

CDR3 in DNA: TGTGCCAGCAGACAAACAACAGGATACACCGGGGAGCTGTTTTTT. Protein sequence: CASRQTTGYTGELFF. The V gene is TRBV5-4, the J gene TRBJ2-2, with D tentatively TRBD1 (5 bases). The CDR3 covers 15 residues. Per germline, CDR1 SGHNT and CDR2 YYREEE (reference sequence). Trimming took off 5 bases at V and 3 bases at J, with 14 bases between the two ends.